This T cell receptor beta chain comes out of a study of Graves' ophthalmopathy and Graves' hyperthyroidism. This clonotype was seen repeatedly, ten times or more. Amplified TCR beta CDR3 regions were obtained using RNA transcripts as template. HTBI-primed RT-PCR formed the first round, and a multiplex PCR formed the second. TCRdb reprocessed the multiplex PCR reads via MiXCR and lists one record per CDR3 protein. The data show approximately 150,000 distinct CDR3 sequences, with 30% to 45% seen just once and 8% to 9% held by the top ten. Trimming cost V 1 base and J 3 bases, with 16 bases left between them. This CDR3 is built from 16 residues. From germline, CDR1 is KGHSH and CDR2 LQKENI.

This sequence originates from a man aged 30 to 45 with Graves' ophthalmopathy. J is TRBJ2-7 and V is TRBV18; no clear D gene. The specimen sequenced was peripheral blood. For the CDR3, the DNA is TGTGCCAGCTCACCACTTGTTACTGGCACAATCTACGAGCAGTACTTC. Translated: CASSPLVTGTIYEQYF.